A selection of T cell receptor beta chains follows, all from one sample in a study of spatial heterogeneity in lung cancer. TCRdb re-called the 5' RACE reads through MiXCR, storing one row per CDR3 protein. This sample has about 45,000 distinct CDR3 sequences; 6.5% to 8.5% occur once, and the top ten carry about 39%. The material was PBMCs, obtained at surgery. The receptor set was obtained from a female donor with early-stage non-small cell lung cancer. CDR3s include the opening cysteine and the closing phenylalanine or tryptophan. The D gene is left open where the match is weak. Clone size is shown for a subset of rows, as once, few, many or a class of expanded clone.

V gene	clone size	CDR3 length	D gene	J gene	CDR3 protein	CDR3 DNA
TRBV6-6	few	14	NA	TRBJ2-7	CASSRPQGSYEQYF	TGTGCCAGCAGTCGCCCTCAGGGATCCTACGAGCAGTACTTC
TRBV6-5	few	16	NA	TRBJ1-1	CASSFKTAAMNTEAFF	TGTGCCAGCAGTTTTAAGACAGCCGCCATGAACACTGAAGCTTTCTTT
TRBV12-3/TRBV12-4	NA	14	NA	TRBJ1-3	CASSLRGYGNTIYF	TGTGCCAGCAGTTTAAGGGGTTACGGAAACACCATATATTTT
TRBV5-1	NA	14	NA	TRBJ1-2	CASSFNPEPYGYTF	TGCGCCAGCAGCTTCAACCCCGAACCATATGGCTACACCTTC
TRBV6-1	many	12	NA	TRBJ1-5	CASSEPSQPQHF	TGTGCCAGCAGTGAACCTAGTCAGCCCCAGCATTTT
TRBV3-1	NA	13	NA	TRBJ1-1	CASSRKNWRLTFF	TGTGCCAGCAGCCGGAAAAATTGGAGGCTGACTTTCTTT
TRBV6-6	many	11	NA	TRBJ1-3	CASSWGDTIYF	TGTGCCAGCAGTTGGGGGGACACCATATATTTT
TRBV6-6	few	14	TRBD1	TRBJ2-5	CASSLTGPQETQYF	TGTGCCAGCTCCCTGACAGGGCCACAAGAGACCCAGTACTTC
TRBV7-9	few	17	NA	TRBJ1-3	CASSFRGDKSSGNTIYF	TGTGCCAGCAGCTTTAGAGGAGACAAGAGCTCTGGAAACACCATATATTTT
TRBV6-2/TRBV6-3	few	14	NA	TRBJ1-5	CASSYSGQGQPQHF	TGTGCCAGCAGTTACTCTGGGCAAGGTCAGCCCCAGCATTTT
TRBV6-6	many	17	NA	TRBJ2-7	CASSYSNEGRVFYEQYF	TGTGCCAGCAGTTACTCGAATGAGGGTAGAGTCTTCTACGAGCAGTACTTC
TRBV20-1	many	15	TRBD2	TRBJ2-3	CSAGTSGGLRDTQYF	TGCAGTGCTGGGACTAGCGGGGGACTGAGGGATACGCAGTATTTT
TRBV7-2	many	15	TRBD2	TRBJ2-1	CASSRLGGGVDEQFF	TGTGCCAGCAGCCGCCTGGGGGGAGGGGTTGATGAGCAGTTCTTC
TRBV7-2	many	11	NA	TRBJ2-1	CASSLVGPQFF	TGTGCCAGCAGCTTAGTGGGACCTCAGTTCTTC
TRBV7-2	many	16	NA	TRBJ1-2	CASSLAAKRHNYGYTF	TGTGCCAGCAGCTTAGCGGCCAAACGTCATAACTATGGCTACACCTTC
TRBV5-5	NA	13	NA	TRBJ2-7	CASSGDLNYEQYF	TGTGCCAGCAGCGGGGACTTAAACTACGAGCAGTACTTC